This T cell receptor (beta chain) was sequenced in a study of Ad26.COV2.S vaccination and SARS-CoV-2 variants. About the research overall: Intramuscular Ad26.COV2.S doses were given once or twice, 56 days apart.

Treatment indicated: approximately 18 received Ad26.COV2.S at low or high dose, single or two shots; a few received placebo; per-sample allocation not given. Sampling occurred on day 63 after the first vaccine or placebo injection. An Ad26 vector carrying the Wuhan-strain SARS-CoV-2 spike served as the vaccine. To note about this clone: Its cognate antigen is unknown.

The study's findings and limits: An underestimation of total T cell responses may have resulted from the TCR breadth and depth analyses. Reports say spike-specific CD8+ and CD4+ T cell responses covered substantial breadth after vaccination.

CDR3 length: 20 residues. The V and J ends lost 1 base and 2 bases, in that order; junction bases with no gene match: 16. Germline CDR1 SGHTA, CDR2 FQGTGA. Some clones are missing from TCRdb's copy, which holds only in-frame ones; the method was immunoSEQ multiplex PCR. The sample has some 450,000 clones; about 90% are singletons. The sequence was obtained from a person aged 18-65 years who received the Ad26.COV2.S COVID-19 vaccine or a placebo. The chain has TRBV7-3 and TRBJ2-2; 7 positions match TRBD2. The specimen comprised peripheral blood, sampled in a trial of Ad26.COV2.S vaccine versus placebo. CDR3: CASSLRPKPRAGANTGELFF. As DNA, the CDR3 is TGTGCCAGCAGCTTAAGACCCAAGCCTCGGGCGGGAGCCAACACCGGGGAGCTGTTTTTT.